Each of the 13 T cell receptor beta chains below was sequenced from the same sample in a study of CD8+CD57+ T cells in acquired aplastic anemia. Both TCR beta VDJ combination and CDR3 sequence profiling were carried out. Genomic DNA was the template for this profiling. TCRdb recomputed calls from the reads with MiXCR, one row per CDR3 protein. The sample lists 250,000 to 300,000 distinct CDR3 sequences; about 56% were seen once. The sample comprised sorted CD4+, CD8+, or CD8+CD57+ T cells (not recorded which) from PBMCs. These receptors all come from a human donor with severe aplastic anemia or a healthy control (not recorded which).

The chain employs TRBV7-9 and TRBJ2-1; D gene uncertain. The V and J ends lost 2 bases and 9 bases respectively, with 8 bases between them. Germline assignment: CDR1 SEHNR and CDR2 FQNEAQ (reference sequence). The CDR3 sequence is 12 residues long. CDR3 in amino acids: CASSLQLLEQFF. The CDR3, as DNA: TGTGCCAGCAGCTTACAGCTTCTTGAGCAGTTCTTC.

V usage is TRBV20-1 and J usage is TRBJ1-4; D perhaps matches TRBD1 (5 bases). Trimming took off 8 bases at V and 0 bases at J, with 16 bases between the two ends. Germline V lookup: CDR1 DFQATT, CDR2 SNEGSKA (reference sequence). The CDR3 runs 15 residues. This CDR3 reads CSSPEGLATNEKLFF. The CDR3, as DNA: TGCAGTTCCCCCGAGGGGTTGGCAACTAATGAAAAACTGTTTTTT.

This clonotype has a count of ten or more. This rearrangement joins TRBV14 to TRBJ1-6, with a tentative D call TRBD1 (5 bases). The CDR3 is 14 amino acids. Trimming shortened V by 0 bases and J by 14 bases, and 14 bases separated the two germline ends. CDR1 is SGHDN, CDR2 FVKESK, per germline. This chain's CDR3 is CASSQDLGGGTLHF. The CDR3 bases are TGTGCCAGCAGCCAAGACCTGGGTGGGGGGACCCTCCACTTT.

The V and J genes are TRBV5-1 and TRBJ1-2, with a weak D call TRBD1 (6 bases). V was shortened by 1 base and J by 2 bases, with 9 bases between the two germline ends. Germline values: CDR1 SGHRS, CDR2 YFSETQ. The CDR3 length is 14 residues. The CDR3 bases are TGCGCCAGCAGCTTGAGGGGGGAGAACTATGGCTACACCTTC. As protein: CASSLRGENYGYTF.

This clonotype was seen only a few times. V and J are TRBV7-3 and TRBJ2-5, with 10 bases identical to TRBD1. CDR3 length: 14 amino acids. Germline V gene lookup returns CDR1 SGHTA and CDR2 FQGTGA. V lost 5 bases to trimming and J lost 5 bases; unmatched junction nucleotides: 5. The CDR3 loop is CASSPEGQGETQYF. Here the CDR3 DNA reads TGTGCCAGCAGCCCAGAGGGACAGGGGGAGACCCAGTACTTC.

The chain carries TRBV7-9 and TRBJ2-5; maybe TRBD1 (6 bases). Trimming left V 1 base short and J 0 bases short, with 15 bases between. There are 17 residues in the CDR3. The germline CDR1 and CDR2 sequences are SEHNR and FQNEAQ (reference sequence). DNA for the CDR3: TGTGCCAGCAGCTTAGATTACAGGGTGGGATACCAAGAGACCCAGTACTTC. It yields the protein CASSLDYRVGYQETQYF.

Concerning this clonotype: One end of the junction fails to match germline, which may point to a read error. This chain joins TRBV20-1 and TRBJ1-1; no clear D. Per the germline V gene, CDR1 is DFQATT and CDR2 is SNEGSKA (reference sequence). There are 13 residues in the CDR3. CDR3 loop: CGAFPLVNTEAFF. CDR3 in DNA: TGCGGTGCTTTTCCTCTGGTGAACACTGAAGCTTTCTTT.

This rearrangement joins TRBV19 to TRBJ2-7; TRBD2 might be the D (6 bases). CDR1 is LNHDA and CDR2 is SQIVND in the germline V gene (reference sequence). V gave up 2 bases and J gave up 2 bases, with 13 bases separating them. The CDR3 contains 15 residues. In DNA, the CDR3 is TGTGCCAGTAGTATATGGGGGAGGCCTACCTACGAGCAGTACTTC. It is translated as CASSIWGRPTYEQYF.

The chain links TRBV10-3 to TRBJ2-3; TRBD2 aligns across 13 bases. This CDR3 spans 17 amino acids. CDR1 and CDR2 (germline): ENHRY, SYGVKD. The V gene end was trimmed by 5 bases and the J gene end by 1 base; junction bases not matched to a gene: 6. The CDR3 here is CAISRTSGGSGTDTQYF. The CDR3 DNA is TGTGCCATCAGTCGGACTAGCGGGGGCTCGGGCACAGATACGCAGTATTTT.

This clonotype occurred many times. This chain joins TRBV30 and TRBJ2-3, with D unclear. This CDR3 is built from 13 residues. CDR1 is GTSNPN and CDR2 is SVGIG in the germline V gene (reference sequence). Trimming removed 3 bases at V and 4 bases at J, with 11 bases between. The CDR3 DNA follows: TGTGCCTGGAGCGCCGTCGTACCAGATACGCAGTATTTT. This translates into CAWSAVVPDTQYF.

CDR3 coding DNA: TGCGCCAGCAGCTGGTATGGACAGGGGGTGGAGACCCAGTACTTC. Encoded protein: CASSWYGQGVETQYF. The rearrangement joins TRBV5-1 to TRBJ2-5; TRBD1 aligns across 10 bases. The CDR3 runs 15 residues. Germline values: CDR1 SGHRS, CDR2 YFSETQ. V lost 3 bases, J lost 5 bases, and 7 bases stayed unmatched.

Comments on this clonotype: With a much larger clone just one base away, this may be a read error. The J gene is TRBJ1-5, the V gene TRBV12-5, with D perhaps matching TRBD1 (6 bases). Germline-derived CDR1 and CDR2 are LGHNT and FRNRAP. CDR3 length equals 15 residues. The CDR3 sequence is CASSLEGGGNRPQHF. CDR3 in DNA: TGTGCCAGCAGTTTAGAGGGAGGGGGGAATCGGCCCCAGCATTTT. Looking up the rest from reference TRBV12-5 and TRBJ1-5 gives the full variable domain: DARVTQTPRHKVTEMGQEVTMRCQPILGHNTVFWYRQTMMQGLELLAYFRNRAPLDDSGMPKDRFSAEMPDATLATLKIQPSEPRDSAVYFCASSLEGGGNRPQHFGDGTRLSIL.

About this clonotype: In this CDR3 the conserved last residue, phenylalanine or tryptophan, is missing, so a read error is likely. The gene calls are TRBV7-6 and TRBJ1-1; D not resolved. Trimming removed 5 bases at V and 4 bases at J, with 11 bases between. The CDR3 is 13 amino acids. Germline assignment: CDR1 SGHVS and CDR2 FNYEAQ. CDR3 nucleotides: TGTGCCAGCAGCAACCGGGAGGGCACTGAAGCTTTCCTT. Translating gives CASSNREGTEAFL.